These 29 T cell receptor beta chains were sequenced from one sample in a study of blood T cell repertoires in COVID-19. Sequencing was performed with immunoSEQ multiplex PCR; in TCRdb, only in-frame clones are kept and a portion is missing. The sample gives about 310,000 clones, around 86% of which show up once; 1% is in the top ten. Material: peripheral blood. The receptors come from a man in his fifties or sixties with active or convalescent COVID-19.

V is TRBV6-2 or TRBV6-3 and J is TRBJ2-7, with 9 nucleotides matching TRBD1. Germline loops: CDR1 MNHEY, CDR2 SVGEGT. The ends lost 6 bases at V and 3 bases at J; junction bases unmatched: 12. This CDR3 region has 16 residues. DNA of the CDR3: TGTGCCAGCAGCCGCCCAAAGGGACAGGGACACTACGAGCAGTACTTC. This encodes CASSRPKGQGHYEQYF.

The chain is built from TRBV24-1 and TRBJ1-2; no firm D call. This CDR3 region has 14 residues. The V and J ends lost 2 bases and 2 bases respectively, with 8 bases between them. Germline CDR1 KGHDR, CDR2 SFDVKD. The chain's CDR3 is CATSDSGENYGYTF. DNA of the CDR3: TGTGCCACCAGTGATTCCGGGGAGAACTATGGCTACACCTTC.

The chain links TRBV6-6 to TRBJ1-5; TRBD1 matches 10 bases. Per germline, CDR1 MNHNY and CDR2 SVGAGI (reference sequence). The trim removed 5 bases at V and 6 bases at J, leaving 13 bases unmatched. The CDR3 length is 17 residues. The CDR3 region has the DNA TGTGCCAGCAGTCAATCCCGGACAGGGGGTATTAGTCAGCCCCAGCATTTT. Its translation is CASSQSRTGGISQPQHF.

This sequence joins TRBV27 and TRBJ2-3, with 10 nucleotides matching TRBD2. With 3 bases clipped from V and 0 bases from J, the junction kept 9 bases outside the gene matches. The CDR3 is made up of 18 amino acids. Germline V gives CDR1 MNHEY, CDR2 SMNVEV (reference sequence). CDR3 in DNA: TGTGCCAGCAGTTTCCGGCTAGCGGGGGTCCCTAGCACAGATACGCAGTATTTT. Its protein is CASSFRLAGVPSTDTQYF.

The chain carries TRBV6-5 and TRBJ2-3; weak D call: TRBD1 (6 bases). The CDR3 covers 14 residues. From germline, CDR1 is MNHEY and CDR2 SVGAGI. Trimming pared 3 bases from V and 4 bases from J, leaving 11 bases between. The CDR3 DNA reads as TGTGCCAGCAGTTATTTGGGGGCCGCAGATACGCAGTATTTT. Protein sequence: CASSYLGAADTQYF.

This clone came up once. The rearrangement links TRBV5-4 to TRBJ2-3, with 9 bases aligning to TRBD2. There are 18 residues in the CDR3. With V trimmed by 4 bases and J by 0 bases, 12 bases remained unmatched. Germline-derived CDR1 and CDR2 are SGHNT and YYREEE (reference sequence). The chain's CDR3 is CASSPSVSSGSSTDTQYF. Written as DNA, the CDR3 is TGTGCCAGCAGCCCCTCGGTTAGTAGCGGGAGTAGCACAGATACGCAGTATTTT. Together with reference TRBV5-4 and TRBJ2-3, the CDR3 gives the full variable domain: ETGVTQSPTHLIKTRGQQVTLRCSSQSGHNTVSWYQQALGQGPQFIFQYYREEENGRGNFPPRFSGLQFPNYSSELNVNALELDDSALYLCASSPSVSSGSSTDTQYFGPGTRLTVL.

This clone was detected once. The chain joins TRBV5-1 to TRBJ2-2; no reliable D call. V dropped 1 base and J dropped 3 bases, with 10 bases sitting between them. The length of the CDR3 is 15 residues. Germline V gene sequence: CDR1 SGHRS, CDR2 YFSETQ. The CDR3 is CASSLSGSHTGELFF. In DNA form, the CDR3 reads TGCGCCAGCAGCTTGAGTGGCTCTCACACCGGGGAGCTGTTTTTT.

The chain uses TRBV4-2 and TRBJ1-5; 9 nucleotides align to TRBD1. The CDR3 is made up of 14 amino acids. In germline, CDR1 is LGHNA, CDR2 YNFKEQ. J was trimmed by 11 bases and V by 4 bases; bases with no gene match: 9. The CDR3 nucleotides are TGTGCCAGCAGCCCTGACAGGGGGGAAAGGGCCCAGCATTTT. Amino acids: CASSPDRGERAQHF.

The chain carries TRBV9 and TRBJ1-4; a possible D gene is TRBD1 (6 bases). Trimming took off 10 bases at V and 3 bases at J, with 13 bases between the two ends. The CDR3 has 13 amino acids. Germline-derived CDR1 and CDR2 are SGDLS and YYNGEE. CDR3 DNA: TGTGCCTACGGGGCAGGGGCTAATGAAAAACTGTTTTTT. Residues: CAYGAGANEKLFF.

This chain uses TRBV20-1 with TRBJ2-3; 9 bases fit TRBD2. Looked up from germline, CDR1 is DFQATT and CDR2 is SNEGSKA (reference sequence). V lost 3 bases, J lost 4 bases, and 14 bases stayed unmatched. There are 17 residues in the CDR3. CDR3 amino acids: CSASGLSSGGPSDTQYF. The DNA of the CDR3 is TGCAGTGCTAGTGGCTTGTCGAGCGGGGGGCCTTCAGATACGCAGTATTTT.

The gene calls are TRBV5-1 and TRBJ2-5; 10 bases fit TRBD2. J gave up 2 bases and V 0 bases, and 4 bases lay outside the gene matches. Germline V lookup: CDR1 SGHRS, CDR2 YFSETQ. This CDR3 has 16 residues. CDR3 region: CASSLDPSGGQETQYF. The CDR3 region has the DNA TGCGCCAGCAGCTTGGATCCTAGCGGGGGACAAGAGACCCAGTACTTC.

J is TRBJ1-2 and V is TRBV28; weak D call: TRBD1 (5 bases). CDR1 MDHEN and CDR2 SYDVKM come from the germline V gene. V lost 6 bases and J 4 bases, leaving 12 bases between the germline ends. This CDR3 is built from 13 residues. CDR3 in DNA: TGTGCCAGCAGCGGGGGACGGTTCTATGGCTACACCTTC. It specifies CASSGGRFYGYTF.

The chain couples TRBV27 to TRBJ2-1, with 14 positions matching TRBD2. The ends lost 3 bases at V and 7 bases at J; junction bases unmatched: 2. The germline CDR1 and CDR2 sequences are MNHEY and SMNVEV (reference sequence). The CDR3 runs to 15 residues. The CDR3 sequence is CASSLTSGGGNEQFF. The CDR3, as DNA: TGTGCCAGCAGTTTGACTAGCGGGGGGGGAAATGAGCAGTTCTTC.

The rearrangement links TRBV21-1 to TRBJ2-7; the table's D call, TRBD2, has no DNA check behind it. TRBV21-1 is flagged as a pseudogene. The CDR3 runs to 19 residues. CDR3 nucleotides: TGTGCCAGCAGCAGAATGACCCCAAAACTAGCGGGAGCCTTTTACGAGCAGTACTTC. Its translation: CASSRMTPKLAGAFYEQYF.

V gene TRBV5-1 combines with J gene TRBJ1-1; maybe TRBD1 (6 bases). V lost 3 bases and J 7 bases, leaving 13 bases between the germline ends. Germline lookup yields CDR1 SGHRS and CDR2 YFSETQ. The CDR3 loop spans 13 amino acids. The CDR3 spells CASSSGTSGEAFF. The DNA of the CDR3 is TGCGCCAGCAGCTCCGGGACATCCGGTGAAGCTTTCTTT. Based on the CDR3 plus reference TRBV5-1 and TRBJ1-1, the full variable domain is KAGVTQTPRYLIKTRGQQVTLSCSPISGHRSVSWYQQTPGQGLQFLFEYFSETQRNKGNFPGRFSGRQFSNSRSEMNVSTLELGDSALYLCASSSGTSGEAFFGQGTRLTVV.

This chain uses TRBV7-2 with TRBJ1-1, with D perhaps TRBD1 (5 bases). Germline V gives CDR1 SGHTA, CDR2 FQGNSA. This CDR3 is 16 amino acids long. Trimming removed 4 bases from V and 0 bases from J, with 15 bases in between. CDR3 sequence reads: CASSSLRGPMNTEAFF. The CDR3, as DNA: TGTGCCAGCAGCTCATTAAGGGGCCCAATGAACACTGAAGCTTTCTTT.

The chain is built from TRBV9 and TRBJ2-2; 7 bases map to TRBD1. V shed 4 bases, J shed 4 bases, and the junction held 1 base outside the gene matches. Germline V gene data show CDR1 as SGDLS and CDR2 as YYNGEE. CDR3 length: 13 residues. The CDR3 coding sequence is TGTGCCAGCAGCCCAGGGGGCACCGGGGAGCTGTTTTTT. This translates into CASSPGGTGELFF.

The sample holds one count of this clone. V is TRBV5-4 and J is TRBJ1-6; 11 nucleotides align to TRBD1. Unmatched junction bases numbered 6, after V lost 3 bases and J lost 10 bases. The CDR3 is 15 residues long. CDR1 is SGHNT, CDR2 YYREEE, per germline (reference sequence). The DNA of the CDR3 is TGTGCCAGCAGCTCGCCGGGACAGGGGGTATCACCCCTCCACTTT. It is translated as CASSSPGQGVSPLHF.

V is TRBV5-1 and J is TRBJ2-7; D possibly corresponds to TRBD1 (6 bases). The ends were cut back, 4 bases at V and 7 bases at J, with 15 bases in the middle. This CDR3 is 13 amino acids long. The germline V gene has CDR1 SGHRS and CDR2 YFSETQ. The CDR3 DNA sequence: TGCGCCAGCAGCACGGGACAAACGGGGGAGCAGTACTTC. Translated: CASSTGQTGEQYF.

CDR3 sequence (DNA): TGTGCCAGCAGCGTTAGGTGGGGGGAGCCCTCTGGAAACACCATATATTTT. This encodes CASSVRWGEPSGNTIYF. The chain has TRBV9 and TRBJ1-3; possible D gene TRBD1, 5 bases. Trimming took 2 bases from V and 0 from J, leaving 15 bases between them. CDR1 is SGDLS, CDR2 YYNGEE, per germline. This CDR3 spans 17 amino acids.

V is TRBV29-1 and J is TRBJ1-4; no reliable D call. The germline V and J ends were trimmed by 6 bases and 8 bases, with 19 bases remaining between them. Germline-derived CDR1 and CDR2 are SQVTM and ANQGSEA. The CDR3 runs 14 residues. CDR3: CSVRLGVNSEKLFF. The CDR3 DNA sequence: TGCAGCGTACGGCTCGGGGTCAATAGCGAAAAACTGTTTTTT.

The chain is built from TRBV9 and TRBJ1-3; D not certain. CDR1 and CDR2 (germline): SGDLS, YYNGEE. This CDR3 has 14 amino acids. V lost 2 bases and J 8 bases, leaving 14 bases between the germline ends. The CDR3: CASSVDFQEDTIYF. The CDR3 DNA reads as TGTGCCAGCAGCGTTGACTTCCAGGAGGACACCATATATTTT.

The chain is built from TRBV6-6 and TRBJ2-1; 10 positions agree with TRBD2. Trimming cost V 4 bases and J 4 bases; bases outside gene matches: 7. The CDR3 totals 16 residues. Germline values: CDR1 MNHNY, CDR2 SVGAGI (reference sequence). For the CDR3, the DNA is TGTGCCAGCAGTTCCCGAACTAGCGGGAAGTACAATGAGCAGTTCTTC. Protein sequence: CASSSRTSGKYNEQFF.

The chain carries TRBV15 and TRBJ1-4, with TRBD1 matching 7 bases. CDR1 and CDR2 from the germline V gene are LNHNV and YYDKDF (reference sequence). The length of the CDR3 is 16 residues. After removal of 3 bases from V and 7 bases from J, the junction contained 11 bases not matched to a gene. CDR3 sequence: CATSSTTGARGEKLFF. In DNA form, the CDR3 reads TGTGCCACCAGCAGTACCACAGGGGCGCGGGGTGAAAAACTGTTTTTT.

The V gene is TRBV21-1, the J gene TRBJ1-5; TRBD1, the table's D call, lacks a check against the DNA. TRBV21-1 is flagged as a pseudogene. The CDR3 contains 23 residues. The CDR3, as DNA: TGTGCCAGCAGCAGATACCCAACACGGACAGGCTACAGGGTATATGCAGGCAATCAGCCCCAGCATTTT. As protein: CASSRYPTRTGYRVYAGNQPQHF.

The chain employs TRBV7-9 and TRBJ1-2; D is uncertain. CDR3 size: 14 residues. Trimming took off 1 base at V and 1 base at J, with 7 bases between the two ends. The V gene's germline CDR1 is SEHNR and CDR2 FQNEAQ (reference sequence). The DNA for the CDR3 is TGTGCCAGCAGCTTAGTGGCGGTTAACTATGGCTACACCTTC. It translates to CASSLVAVNYGYTF.

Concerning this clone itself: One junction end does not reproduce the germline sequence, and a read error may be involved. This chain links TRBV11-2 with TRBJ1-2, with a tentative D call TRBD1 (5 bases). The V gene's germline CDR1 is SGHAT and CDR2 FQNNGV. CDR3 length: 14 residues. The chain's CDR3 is CASTLEAGDYGYTF. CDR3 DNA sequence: TGTGCCAGCACCTTAGAAGCGGGGGACTATGGCTACACCTTC.

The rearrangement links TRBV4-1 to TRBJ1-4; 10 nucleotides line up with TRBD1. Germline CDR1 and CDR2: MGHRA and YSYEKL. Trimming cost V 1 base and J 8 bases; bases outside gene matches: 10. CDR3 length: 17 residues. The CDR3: CASSQVADRGLSEKLFF. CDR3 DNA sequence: TGCGCCAGCAGCCAAGTGGCCGACAGGGGGCTGTCGGAAAAACTGTTTTTT.

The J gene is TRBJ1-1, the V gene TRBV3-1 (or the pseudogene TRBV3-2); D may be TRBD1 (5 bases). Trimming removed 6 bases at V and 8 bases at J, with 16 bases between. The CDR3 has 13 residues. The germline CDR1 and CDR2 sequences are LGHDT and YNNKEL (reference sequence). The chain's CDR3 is CASRPFLGAEAFF. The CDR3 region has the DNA TGTGCCAGCAGACCGTTCCTAGGGGCGGAAGCTTTCTTT.